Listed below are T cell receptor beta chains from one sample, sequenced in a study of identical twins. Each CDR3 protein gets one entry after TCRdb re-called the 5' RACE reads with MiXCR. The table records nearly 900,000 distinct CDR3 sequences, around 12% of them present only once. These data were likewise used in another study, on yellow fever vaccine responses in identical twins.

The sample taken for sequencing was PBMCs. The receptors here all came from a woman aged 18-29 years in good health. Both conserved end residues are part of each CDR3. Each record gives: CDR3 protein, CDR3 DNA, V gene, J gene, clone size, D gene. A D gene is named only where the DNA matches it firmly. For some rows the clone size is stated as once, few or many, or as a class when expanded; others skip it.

CAIGYNSYEQYF	TGTGCAATAGGGTACAACTCCTACGAGCAGTACTTC	TRBV12-3/TRBV12-4	TRBJ2-7	few	.
CASSTGYNEQFF	TGTGCCAGCAGTACAGGTTACAATGAGCAGTTCTTC	TRBV12-3/TRBV12-4	TRBJ2-1	many	.
CASSLLVSLTDTQYF	TGTGCCAGCAGCTTACTTGTCTCCCTCACAGATACGCAGTATTTT	TRBV5-5	TRBJ2-3	.	.
CASSQTSSGGGWTEAFF	TGCGCCAGCAGCCAGACCTCCTCAGGGGGCGGTTGGACTGAAGCTTTCTTT	TRBV4-1	TRBJ1-1	many	TRBD1
CASTSGTGSTGELFF	TGTGCCAGCACTTCCGGGACCGGGAGCACCGGGGAGCTGTTTTTT	TRBV28	TRBJ2-2	few	.
CASSEGWRGQHQETQYF	TGTGCCAGCAGTGAAGGTTGGCGGGGACAACACCAAGAGACCCAGTACTTC	TRBV2	TRBJ2-5	.	.
CASSSTGEVLHF	TGTGCCAGCAGTAGTACAGGGGAAGTACTCCACTTT	TRBV28	TRBJ1-6	.	TRBD1
CASSPPHGPEAFF	TGTGCCAGCTCACCTCCCCACGGCCCTGAAGCTTTCTTT	TRBV18	TRBJ1-1	few	.
CASSVGTGSGSPLHF	TGTGCCAGTAGTGTCGGGACAGGGAGTGGTTCACCCCTCCACTTT	TRBV19	TRBJ1-6	.	TRBD1
CSASGTANSPLHF	TGCAGTGCTAGCGGGACAGCCAATTCACCCCTCCACTTT	TRBV20-1	TRBJ1-6	.	TRBD1
CASSVGPLLTDTQYF	TGTGCCAGCAGCGTAGGACCCCTGCTCACAGATACGCAGTATTTT	TRBV7-3	TRBJ2-3	.	.
CASSQDRQGSNTEAFF	TGCGCCAGCAGCCAGGACCGACAGGGGTCGAACACTGAAGCTTTCTTT	TRBV4-1	TRBJ1-1	.	TRBD1
CASSLDLGTANTGELFF	TGTGCCAGCAGCTTGGATTTAGGAACAGCGAACACCGGGGAGCTGTTTTTT	TRBV5-6	TRBJ2-2	.	.
CSASVAGPTDTQYF	TGCAGTGCTAGTGTAGCGGGACCCACAGATACGCAGTATTTT	TRBV20-1	TRBJ2-3	many	TRBD2
CAISKGGKEADTQYF	TGTGCCATCAGCAAGGGGGGGAAGGAAGCAGATACGCAGTATTTT	TRBV10-3	TRBJ2-3	.	.
CASSSPRAKNIQYF	TGTGCCAGCAGTTCTCCTCGGGCCAAAAACATTCAGTACTTC	TRBV28	TRBJ2-4	few	.
CASSPKAGTFDYEQYF	TGCGCCAGCAGCCCCAAAGCCGGGACATTTGACTACGAGCAGTACTTC	TRBV4-1	TRBJ2-7	.	.
CSALLYGVGTGVNTEAFF	TGCAGTGCTTTACTCTATGGCGTGGGGACAGGGGTAAACACTGAAGCTTTCTTT	TRBV20-1	TRBJ1-1	few	TRBD1
CASSAPGLYNYGYTF	TGTGCCAGCTCAGCCCCGGGACTGTATAACTATGGCTACACCTTC	TRBV18	TRBJ1-2	few	.
CASSTVDYSNQPQHF	TGTGCCAGCAGTACCGTTGATTATAGCAATCAGCCCCAGCATTTT	TRBV6-1	TRBJ1-5	many	.
CSAINQGDGTDTQYF	TGCAGTGCCATAAACCAGGGGGATGGCACAGATACGCAGTATTTT	TRBV20-1	TRBJ2-3	few	TRBD1
CASSRLAGLTDTQYF	TGTGCCAGCAGCCGACTAGCGGGTCTGACAGATACGCAGTATTTT	TRBV12-3/TRBV12-4	TRBJ2-3	many	TRBD2
CASSWDGVSGQETQYF	TGCGCCAGCAGCTGGGATGGGGTTAGTGGTCAAGAGACCCAGTACTTC	TRBV5-1	TRBJ2-5	.	.
CASSQFTGGTYNEQFF	TGCGCCAGCAGCCAATTCACGGGCGGGACCTACAATGAGCAGTTCTTC	TRBV4-1	TRBJ2-1	.	.
CASSFKPGLAGAQETQYF	TGCGCCAGCAGCTTTAAACCGGGACTAGCGGGGGCCCAAGAGACCCAGTACTTC	TRBV5-1	TRBJ2-5	.	TRBD2
CATSRDGGQGYSPLHF	TGTGCCACCAGCAGAGATGGGGGACAGGGTTATTCACCCCTCCACTTT	TRBV15	TRBJ1-6	.	TRBD1
CASRPSLAREQYF	TGTGCCAGCAGACCTTCACTAGCGCGCGAGCAGTACTTC	TRBV28	TRBJ2-7	few	TRBD2
CASSQEGSPLRDNRYNEQFF	TGTGCCAGCAGCCAAGAAGGATCTCCCCTCCGGGACAACCGTTACAATGAGCAGTTCTTC	TRBV3-1	TRBJ2-1	few	.
CASRREGQGYYGYTF	TGTGCCAGCAGGAGAGAGGGACAGGGGTACTATGGCTACACCTTC	TRBV2	TRBJ1-2	few	TRBD1
CASSADRLSSYEQYF	TGTGCCAGCAGTGCGGACAGGCTGAGCTCCTACGAGCAGTACTTC	TRBV2	TRBJ2-7	few	TRBD1
CAISLGGGDGYTF	TGTGCCATCAGCCTAGGGGGAGGCGATGGCTACACCTTC	TRBV10-3	TRBJ1-2	many	.
CSARPLRENTEAFF	TGCAGTGCTAGACCTCTAAGAGAGAACACTGAAGCTTTCTTT	TRBV20-1	TRBJ1-1	.	.
CATQPAGGGNTIYF	TGTGCCACACAGCCGGCCGGGGGTGGAAACACCATATATTTT	TRBV10-3	TRBJ1-3	many	.
CASSVVEGTTYNEQFF	TGTGCCAGCAGCGTAGTGGAGGGGACGACCTACAATGAGCAGTTCTTC	TRBV9	TRBJ2-1	many	.
CASSPPAQRSGEQFF	TGTGCCAGTAGCCCCCCGGCCCAACGTAGCGGTGAGCAGTTCTTC	TRBV19	TRBJ2-1	.	.
CAIAEGDKILNEQFF	TGTGCCATCGCCGAGGGGGACAAGATACTCAATGAGCAGTTCTTC	TRBV10-3	TRBJ2-1	few	.
CASSIGDTGELFF	TGTGCCAGTAGTATAGGGGACACCGGGGAGCTGTTTTTT	TRBV19	TRBJ2-2	few	.
CASTWTGGSYEQYF	TGCGCCAGCACCTGGACAGGGGGATCCTACGAGCAGTACTTC	TRBV5-1	TRBJ2-7	.	TRBD1
CSAVTSGIGDEQFF	TGCAGTGCTGTGACTAGCGGGATCGGGGATGAGCAGTTCTTC	TRBV20-1	TRBJ2-1	.	TRBD2
CASSRDRPTYLETEAFF	TGTGCCAGCAGTCGGGACAGGCCAACGTATTTGGAGACTGAAGCTTTCTTT	TRBV12-3/TRBV12-4	TRBJ1-1	few	TRBD1
CAIRGEYNEQFF	TGTGCCATCAGGGGCGAATACAATGAGCAGTTCTTC	TRBV10-3	TRBJ2-1	.	.
CASSRIKGASDTGELFF	TGTGCCAGCAGTCGCATAAAGGGGGCAAGTGACACCGGGGAGCTGTTTTTT	TRBV11-3	TRBJ2-2	.	TRBD1
CSATGTDNPNTEAFF	TGCAGTGCAACCGGGACAGATAACCCGAACACTGAAGCTTTCTTT	TRBV20-1	TRBJ1-1	many	TRBD1
CASSIPYGGANNEQFF	TGCGCCAGCAGCATTCCTTATGGGGGGGCCAATAATGAGCAGTTCTTC	TRBV5-1	TRBJ2-1	few	.
CASTVVTNEKLFF	TGTGCCAGCACTGTGGTTACTAATGAAAAACTGTTTTTT	TRBV2	TRBJ1-4	.	.
CASSYFGEVGETQYF	TGTGCCAGCAGTTACTTCGGTGAGGTCGGAGAGACCCAGTACTTC	TRBV6-5	TRBJ2-5	.	.
CASSTSDRGYEQYF	TGTGCCAGTAGTACTTCGGACAGGGGCTACGAGCAGTACTTC	TRBV19	TRBJ2-7	.	TRBD1
CSVGIRGGDTDTQYF	TGCAGCGTTGGTATTCGCGGGGGGGACACAGATACGCAGTATTTT	TRBV29-1	TRBJ2-3	many	TRBD2
CATSDPAGGTQETQYF	TGTGCCACCAGTGACCCAGCGGGGGGGACTCAAGAGACCCAGTACTTC	TRBV24-1	TRBJ2-5	.	TRBD2
CASSSTTGGNEKLFF	TGTGCCAGCAGCTCTACGACAGGGGGTAATGAAAAACTGTTTTTT	TRBV7-9	TRBJ1-4	.	TRBD1
CASGRDNYYEQYF	TGCGCCAGCGGACGGGACAACTACTACGAGCAGTACTTC	TRBV5-1	TRBJ2-7	.	.
CASTPGIAGALVYEQYF	TGTGCCAGCACCCCCGGAATAGCGGGAGCCCTAGTCTACGAGCAGTACTTC	TRBV27	TRBJ2-7	few	TRBD2